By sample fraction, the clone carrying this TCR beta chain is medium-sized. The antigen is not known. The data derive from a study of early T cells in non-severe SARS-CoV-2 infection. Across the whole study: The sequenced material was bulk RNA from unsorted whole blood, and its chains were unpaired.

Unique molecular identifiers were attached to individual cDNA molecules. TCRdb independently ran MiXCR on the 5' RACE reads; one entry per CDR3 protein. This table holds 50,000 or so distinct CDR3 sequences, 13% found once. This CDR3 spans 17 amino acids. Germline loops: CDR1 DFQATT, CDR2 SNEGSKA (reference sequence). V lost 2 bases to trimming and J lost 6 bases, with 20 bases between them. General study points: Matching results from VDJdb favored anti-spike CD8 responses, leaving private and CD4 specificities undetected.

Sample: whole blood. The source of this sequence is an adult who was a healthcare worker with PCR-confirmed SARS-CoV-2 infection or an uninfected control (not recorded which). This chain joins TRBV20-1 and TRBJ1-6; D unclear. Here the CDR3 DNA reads TGCAGTGCTAGACGGTCTGCGGGTCGTTGGGGTAATTCACCCCTCCACTTT. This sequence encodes CSARRSAGRWGNSPLHF.